A selection of T cell receptor beta chains follows, all from one sample in a study of shared clonotypes between healthy human individuals. Produced via immunoSEQ multiplex PCR; TCRdb's table is partial and in-frame only. The table has about 230,000 clones, 65% to 70% seen once; the top ten hold 11%. The sequenced material came from memory CD4+ T cells sorted from blood. Receptor source: a man aged 30 to 45 in good health. Both conserved end residues are part of each CDR3. D genes are given only for firm matches. Size values are once, few and many counts, or a class for expanded clones, and some rows have none.

J	D	size	V	DNA	CDR3
TRBJ2-5	-	-	TRBV29-1	TGCAGCGCCCTATTAGGCTGGCGGGAGACCCAGTACTTC	CSALLGWRETQYF
TRBJ2-1	-	-	TRBV19	TGTGCCAGTATCGCCCCGGGATCAACCTACAATGAGCAGTTCTTC	CASIAPGSTYNEQFF
TRBJ2-6	TRBD1	-	TRBV11-1	TGTGCCAGCAGCCACTACAGGGGGCCGGTGGATGGGGCCAACGTCCTGACTTTC	CASSHYRGPVDGANVLTF
TRBJ2-2	TRBD1	-	TRBV2	TGTGCCAGCAGGGTGACAGGGCGGGTCGGGGAGCTGTTTTTT	CASRVTGRVGELFF
TRBJ2-6	-	-	TRBV7-8	TGTGCCAGCAGCTCCCAGATGGGCCAGGGGGGACTCTCTGGGGCCAACGTCCTGACTTTC	CASSSQMGQGGLSGANVLTF
TRBJ2-4	TRBD2	-	TRBV11-2	TGTGCCAGCGGGATAGCGGGAGCTCAAAACATTCAGTACTTC	CASGIAGAQNIQYF
TRBJ2-7	-	-	TRBV12-1	TGTGCCAGCAGTCCTAGGGTGTATCACGAGCAGTACTTC	CASSPRVYHEQYF
TRBJ2-1	-	once	TRBV5-6	TGTGCCAGCAGCCAAGGCCGTGCTCCATACAATGAGCAGTTCTTC	CASSQGRAPYNEQFF
TRBJ2-2	-	few	TRBV19	TGTGCCAGTAGTTCCAACAGGGTGGGAAACACCGGGGAGCTGTTTTTT	CASSSNRVGNTGELFF
TRBJ2-1	TRBD2	-	TRBV10-3	TGTGCCATCAGTGAGTCGACTAGCGGGAGGGCCCATGAGCAGTTCTTC	CAISESTSGRAHEQFF
TRBJ2-3	TRBD2	-	TRBV19	TGTGCCAGTAGTGGCCAAGGGCGGGAGGGTCTACTGGTCACGCAGTATTTT	CASSGQGREGLLVTQYF
TRBJ2-1	-	-	TRBV5-4	TGTGCCAGCAGCTTAACGGGACGGAATGAGCAGTTCTTC	CASSLTGRNEQFF
TRBJ2-7	-	-	TRBV27	TGTGCCAGCAGTCTCCTCGCTCGTGGCCAACCCTACGAGCAGTACTTC	CASSLLARGQPYEQYF
TRBJ2-4	-	once	TRBV10-1	TGCGCCAGCAGTCCCTTGGGGGACAAAAACATTCAGTACTTC	CASSPLGDKNIQYF
TRBJ1-3	TRBD1	-	TRBV2	TGTGCCAGCAGTCGAGGGGGCGAAGGAAACACCATATATTTT	CASSRGGEGNTIYF
TRBJ2-7	TRBD1	-	TRBV15	TGTGCCACCAGCAGCCGACAGGGGGCATTTTACGAGCAGTACTTC	CATSSRQGAFYEQYF
TRBJ2-5	-	-	TRBV7-2	TGTGCCAGCAGCTTAGCGAGGGTTGGGGGGCAAGAGACCCAGTACTTC	CASSLARVGGQETQYF
TRBJ1-1	TRBD1	-	TRBV18	TGTGCCAGCTCACAGATATCTTCAGGGGGCGCAGGGAACACTGAAGCTTTCTTT	CASSQISSGGAGNTEAFF
TRBJ1-2	TRBD1	-	TRBV7-2	TGTGCCAGCAGCTTAACCGACAGGGCGGGCTATGGCTACACCTTC	CASSLTDRAGYGYTF
TRBJ2-5	-	-	TRBV4-3	TGCGCCAGCAGCCAAGGATTCAGGGGAAAAGAGACCCAGTACTTC	CASSQGFRGKETQYF
TRBJ2-5	-	once	TRBV10-2	TGCGCCAGCAGTAATGAACAGGGTTTCAAGGTCAGCGCGGAGACCCAGTACTTC	CASSNEQGFKVSAETQYF
TRBJ2-1	-	-	TRBV7-7	TGTGCTAGCAGCTTAGAGGGTCCTTACAATGAGCAGTTCTTC	CASSLEGPYNEQFF
TRBJ2-4	-	-	TRBV29-1	TGCAGCGTTGAGGGGGCTGGCGGGAACATTCAGTACTTC	CSVEGAGGNIQYF
TRBJ2-1	TRBD2	-	TRBV5-4	TGTGCCAGCAGGGGACTAGTCAATGAGCAGTTCTTC	CASRGLVNEQFF
TRBJ2-5	TRBD1	-	TRBV2	TGTGCCAGCATGGACAGGGGAGAGACCCAGTACTTC	CASMDRGETQYF
TRBJ2-1	-	-	TRBV7-3	TGTGCCAGCAGCTTATCCCCCCAAGTGGAGCAGTTCTTC	CASSLSPQVEQFF
TRBJ2-7	TRBD2	-	TRBV7-2	TGTGCCAGCAGCTTATTACCCCCTAGCGGGGGTTCCTCCTACGAGCAGTACTTC	CASSLLPPSGGSSYEQYF
TRBJ1-5	-	few	TRBV28	TGTGCCAGCAGTTTACCATATCAGCCCCAGCATTTT	CASSLPYQPQHF